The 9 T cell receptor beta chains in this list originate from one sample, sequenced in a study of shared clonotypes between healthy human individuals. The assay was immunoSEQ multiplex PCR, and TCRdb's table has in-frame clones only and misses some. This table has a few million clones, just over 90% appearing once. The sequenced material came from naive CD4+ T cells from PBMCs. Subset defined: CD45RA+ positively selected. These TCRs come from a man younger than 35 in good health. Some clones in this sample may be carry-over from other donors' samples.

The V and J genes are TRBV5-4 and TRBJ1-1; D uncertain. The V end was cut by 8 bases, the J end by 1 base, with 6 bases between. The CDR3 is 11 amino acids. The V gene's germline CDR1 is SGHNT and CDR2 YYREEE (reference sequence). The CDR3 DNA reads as TGTGCCAGTTACAGGAACACTGAAGCTTTCTTT. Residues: CASYRNTEAFF. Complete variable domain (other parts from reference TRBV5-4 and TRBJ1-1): ETGVTQSPTHLIKTRGQQVTLRCSSQSGHNTVSWYQQALGQGPQFIFQYYREEENGRGNFPPRFSGLQFPNYSSELNVNALELDDSALYLCASYRNTEAFFGQGTRLTVV.

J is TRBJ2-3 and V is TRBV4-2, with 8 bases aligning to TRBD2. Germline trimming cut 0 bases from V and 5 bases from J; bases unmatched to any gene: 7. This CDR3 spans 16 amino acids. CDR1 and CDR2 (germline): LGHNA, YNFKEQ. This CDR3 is CASSQDPSGQGDTQYF. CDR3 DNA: TGTGCCAGCAGCCAAGACCCTAGCGGGCAGGGAGATACGCAGTATTTT.

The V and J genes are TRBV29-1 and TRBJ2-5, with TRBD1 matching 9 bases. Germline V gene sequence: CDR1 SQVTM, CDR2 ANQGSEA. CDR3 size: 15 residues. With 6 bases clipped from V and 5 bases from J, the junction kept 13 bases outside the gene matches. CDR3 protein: CSVIMTGGQEETQYF. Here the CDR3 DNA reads TGCAGCGTCATAATGACAGGGGGACAGGAGGAGACCCAGTACTTC.

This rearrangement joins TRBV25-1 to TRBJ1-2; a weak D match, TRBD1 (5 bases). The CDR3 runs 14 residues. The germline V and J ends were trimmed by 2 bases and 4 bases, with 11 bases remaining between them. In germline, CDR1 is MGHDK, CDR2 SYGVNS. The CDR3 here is CASSESYRIYGYTF. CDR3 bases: TGTGCCAGCAGTGAAAGTTACAGGATCTATGGCTACACCTTC.

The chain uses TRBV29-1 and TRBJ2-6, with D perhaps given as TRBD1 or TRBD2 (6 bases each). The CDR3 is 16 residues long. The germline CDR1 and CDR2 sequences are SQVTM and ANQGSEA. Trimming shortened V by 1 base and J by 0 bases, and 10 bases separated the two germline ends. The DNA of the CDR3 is TGCAGCGTTGAAGGCGGGACAAACTCTGGGGCCAACGTCCTGACTTTC. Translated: CSVEGGTNSGANVLTF.

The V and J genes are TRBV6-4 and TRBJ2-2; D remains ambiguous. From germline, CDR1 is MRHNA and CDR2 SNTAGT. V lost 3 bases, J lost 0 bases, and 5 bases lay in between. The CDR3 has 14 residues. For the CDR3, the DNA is TGTGCCAGCAGTGAACAGACGAACACCGGGGAGCTGTTTTTT. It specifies CASSEQTNTGELFF.

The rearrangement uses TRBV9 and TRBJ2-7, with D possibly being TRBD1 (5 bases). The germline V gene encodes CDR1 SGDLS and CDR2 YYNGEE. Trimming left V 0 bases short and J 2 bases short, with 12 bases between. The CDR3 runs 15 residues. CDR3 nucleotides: TGTGCCAGCAGCGTAGGGTCTGGGGCGCCCTACGAGCAGTACTTC. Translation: CASSVGSGAPYEQYF.

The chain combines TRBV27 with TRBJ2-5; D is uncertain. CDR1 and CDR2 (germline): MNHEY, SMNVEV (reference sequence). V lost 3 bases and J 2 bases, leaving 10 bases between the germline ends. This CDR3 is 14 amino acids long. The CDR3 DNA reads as TGTGCCAGCAGTTTCGACCGAAAGCAAGAGACCCAGTACTTC. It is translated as CASSFDRKQETQYF.

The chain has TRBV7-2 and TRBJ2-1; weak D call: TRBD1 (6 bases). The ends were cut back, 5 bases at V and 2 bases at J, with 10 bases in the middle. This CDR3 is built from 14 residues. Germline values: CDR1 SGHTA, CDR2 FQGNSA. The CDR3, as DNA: TGTGCCAGCAGCGTACAGGGTACCTACAATGAGCAGTTCTTC. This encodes CASSVQGTYNEQFF.